This record concerns one T cell receptor (beta chain) sequence. Every TCR beta cDNA library bore unique molecular identifiers. TCRdb recomputed calls from the PCR reads with MiXCR, one row per CDR3 protein. The sample records fewer than 850,000 distinct CDR3 sequences, 40% to 55% being singletons. These data come from a study of post-analysis software for immune sequencing data. The receptor was isolated from a girl under 18 with multiple sclerosis. The sequencing input was blood.

The CDR3 protein is CASSPGLAGAIEYF. The CDR3 bases are TGTGCCAGCAGTCCCGGACTAGCGGGAGCAATAGAGTACTTC. The genes are TRBV6-6 and TRBJ2-4; 13 bases line up with TRBD2. CDR1 MNHNY and CDR2 SVGAGI come from the germline V gene (reference sequence). J lost 14 bases, V lost 5 bases, and 9 bases had no gene match. The CDR3 is made up of 14 amino acids.